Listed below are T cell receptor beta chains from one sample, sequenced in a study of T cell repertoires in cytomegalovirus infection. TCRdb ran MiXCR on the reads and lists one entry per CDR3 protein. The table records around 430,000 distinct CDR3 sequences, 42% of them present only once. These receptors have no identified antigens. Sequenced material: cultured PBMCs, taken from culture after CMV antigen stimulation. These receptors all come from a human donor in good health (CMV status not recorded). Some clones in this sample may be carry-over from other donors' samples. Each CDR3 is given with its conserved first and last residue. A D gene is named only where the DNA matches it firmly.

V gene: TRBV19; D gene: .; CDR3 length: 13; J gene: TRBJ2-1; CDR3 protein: CASTWDPYNEQFF
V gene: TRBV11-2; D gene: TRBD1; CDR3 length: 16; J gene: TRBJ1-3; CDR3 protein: CASSSRKGAIGNTIYF
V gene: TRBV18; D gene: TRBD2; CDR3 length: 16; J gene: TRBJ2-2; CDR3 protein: CASSPTSGRNTGELFF
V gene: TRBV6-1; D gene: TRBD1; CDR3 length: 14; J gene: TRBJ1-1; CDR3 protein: CASRKDRTNTEAFF
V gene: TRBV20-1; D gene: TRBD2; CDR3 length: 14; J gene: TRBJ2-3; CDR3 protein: CSPKAGGPTDTQYF
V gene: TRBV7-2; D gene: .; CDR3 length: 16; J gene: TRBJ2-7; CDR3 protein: CASSLVLGRGSYEQYF
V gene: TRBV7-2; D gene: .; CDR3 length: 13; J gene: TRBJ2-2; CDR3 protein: CASSPIRTGELFF
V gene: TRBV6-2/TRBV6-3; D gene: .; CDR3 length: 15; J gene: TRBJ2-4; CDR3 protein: CASRDRSLAKNIQYF
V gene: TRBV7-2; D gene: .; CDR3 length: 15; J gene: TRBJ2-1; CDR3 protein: CASSRDGGLNNEQFF
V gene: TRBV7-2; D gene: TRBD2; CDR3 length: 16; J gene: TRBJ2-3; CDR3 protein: CASSFPAGGGADTQYF
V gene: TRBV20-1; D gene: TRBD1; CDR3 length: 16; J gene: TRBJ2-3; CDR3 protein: CSARFTGTGSTDTQYF
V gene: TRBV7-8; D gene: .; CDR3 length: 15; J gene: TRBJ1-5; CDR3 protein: CASSLSWGGNQPQHF
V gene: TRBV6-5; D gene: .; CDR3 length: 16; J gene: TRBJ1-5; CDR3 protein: CASSGGPGYSNQPQHF